This entry lists 9 T cell receptor beta chains sequenced from one sample in a study of control samples from healthy donors and cancer patients. This table comes from immunoSEQ multiplex PCR, and its TCRdb copy is limited to in-frame clones, with some not included. The table lists 150,000 to 200,000 clones, around 92% of them singletons. Sequenced input: blood. The receptors shown here come from a woman between 35 and 50 years old in good health.

J is TRBJ1-4 and V is TRBV5-1; a possible D gene is TRBD1 (5 bases). The germline V gene encodes CDR1 SGHRS and CDR2 YFSETQ. V was clipped by 4 bases and J by 4 bases, with 14 bases between them. The CDR3 is made up of 15 amino acids. CDR3 nucleotides: TGCGCCAGCAGCCGCCGTGGGGGTGGTAATGAAAAACTGTTTTTT. Protein: CASSRRGGGNEKLFF.

J is TRBJ2-1 and V is TRBV11-2; no firm D call. Germline V gene data show CDR1 as SGHAT and CDR2 as FQNNGV. This CDR3 is built from 13 residues. The V end lost 3 bases, the J end lost 3 bases, and 6 bases lay between the germline ends. Written as DNA, the CDR3 is TGTGCCAGCAGCTTTGGGGACTACAATGAGCAGTTCTTC. The encoded protein is CASSFGDYNEQFF. The full variable domain, in which reference TRBV11-2 and TRBJ2-1 provide the parts outside the CDR3, is EAGVAQSPRYKIIEKRQSVAFWCNPISGHATLYWYQQILGQGPKLLIQFQNNGVVDDSQLPKDRFSAERLKGVDSTLKIQPAKLEDSAVYLCASSFGDYNEQFFGPGTRLTVL.

The rearrangement uses TRBV28 and TRBJ2-3, with D tentatively TRBD2 (6 bases). The germline V gene has CDR1 MDHEN and CDR2 SYDVKM. The V end was cut by 6 bases, the J end by 0 bases, with 19 bases between. The CDR3 has 17 amino acids. The CDR3 nucleotides read TGTGCCAGCAGCCCCGTTCTCTGGGGGGATAGCACAGATACGCAGTATTTT. This translates into CASSPVLWGDSTDTQYF.

With regard to this clone: The sample has other DNA sequences that encode this CDR3 too. In DNA form, the CDR3 reads TGTGCCAGCAGCCAGGGGGCTGAAGCTTTCTTT. Residues: CASSQGAEAFF. V gene TRBV3-1 (or the pseudogene TRBV3-2) combines with J gene TRBJ1-1, with D possibly being TRBD1 (5 bases). The CDR3 extends over 11 amino acids. The V end was cut by 3 bases, the J end by 6 bases, with 5 bases between. Looked up from germline, CDR1 is LGHDT and CDR2 is YNNKEL (reference sequence).

The V call is TRBV18, the J call TRBJ2-7; weak D call: TRBD1 (5 bases). CDR1 and CDR2 from the germline V gene are KGHSH and LQKENI. CDR3 length: 14 amino acids. V lost 1 base to trimming and J lost 5 bases, with 12 bases between them. The CDR3 here is CASSPRFWGDEQYF. CDR3 in DNA: TGTGCCAGCTCACCACGGTTCTGGGGCGACGAGCAGTACTTC.

The chain carries TRBV29-1 and TRBJ1-3; D is unclear. The CDR3 consists of 12 residues. Germline loops: CDR1 SQVTM, CDR2 ANQGSEA. V was shortened by 7 bases and J by 4 bases, with 11 bases between the two germline ends. Here the CDR3 reads CSALTGGNTIYF. The CDR3 bases are TGCAGCGCCCTGACGGGAGGAAACACCATATATTTT. The whole variable domain, filled in from reference TRBV29-1 and TRBJ1-3, reads SAVISQKPSRDICQRGTSLTIQCQVDSQVTMMFWYRQQPGQSLTLIATANQGSEATYESGFVIDKFPISRPNLTFSTLTVSNMSPEDSSIYLCSALTGGNTIYFGEGSWLTVV.

This clone was seen a handful of times. The chain carries TRBV4-2 and TRBJ1-4; tentatively, D is TRBD1 (6 bases). V lost 2 bases to trimming and J lost 8 bases, with 15 bases between them. The CDR3 is 15 amino acids. Germline V gene lookup returns CDR1 LGHNA and CDR2 YNFKEQ. The CDR3 coding sequence is TGTGCCAGCAGCCAACGGGACATCGAAGCAGAAAAACTGTTTTTT. Protein: CASSQRDIEAEKLFF.

The chain employs TRBV7-9 and TRBJ2-1; 15 bases are a match to TRBD2. The CDR3 is 18 amino acids. Trimming removed 8 bases from V and 4 bases from J; junction bases left unmatched: 12. Looked up from germline, CDR1 is SEHNR and CDR2 is FQNEAQ (reference sequence). Written as DNA, the CDR3 is TGTGCCAGCGACGATCCGGGACTAGCGGGGGGCAAATACAATGAGCAGTTCTTC. Protein product: CASDDPGLAGGKYNEQFF.

The gene calls are TRBV10-3 and TRBJ2-3; 12 bases are a match to TRBD2. The CDR3 sequence is 17 residues long. CDR1 and CDR2 (germline): ENHRY, SYGVKD. V trimming: 0 bases; J trimming: 3 bases; junction bases outside the gene matches: 4. CDR3 coding DNA: TGTGCCATCAGTGAGTCGGCACTAGCGGGGGGAACAGATACGCAGTATTTT. Translation gives CAISESALAGGTDTQYF.